The clone carrying this TCR beta chain was recorded many times. This sample stems from a study of T-cell reconstitution after alpha-beta-depleted transplantation in children. Unique molecular identifiers were built into the TCRbeta library. TCRdb ran MiXCR on the PCR reads and lists one entry per CDR3 protein. The sample lists roughly 590,000 distinct CDR3 sequences; around 17% were seen once. Germline CDR1 is DFQATT and CDR2 is SNEGSKA (reference sequence). The junction had 6 bases not matched to a gene; V was cut back by 6 bases and J by 5 bases. This CDR3 comprises 13 residues. The gene calls are TRBV20-1 and TRBJ2-5; TRBD2 matches at 10 bases. The starting material was PBMCs from the stem cell graft donor, obtained from the stem cell graft. This TCR was sampled from a human donor who donated a stem cell graft to a child with acute myeloid leukemia. The CDR3 DNA is TGCAGTGCCCCCGGACTAGCGGATGAGACCCAGTACTTC. This encodes CSAPGLADETQYF.